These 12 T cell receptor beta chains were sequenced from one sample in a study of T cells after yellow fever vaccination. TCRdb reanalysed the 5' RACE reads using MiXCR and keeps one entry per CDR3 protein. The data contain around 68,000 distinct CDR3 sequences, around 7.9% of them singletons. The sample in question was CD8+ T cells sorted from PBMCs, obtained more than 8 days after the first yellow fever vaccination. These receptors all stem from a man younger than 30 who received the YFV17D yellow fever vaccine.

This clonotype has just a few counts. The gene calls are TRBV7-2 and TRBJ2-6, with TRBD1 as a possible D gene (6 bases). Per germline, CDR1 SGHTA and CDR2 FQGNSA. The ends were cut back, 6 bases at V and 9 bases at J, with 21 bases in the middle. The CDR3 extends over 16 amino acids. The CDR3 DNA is TGTGCCAGCAGTATACAGGGTTATACTGGAGTCAACGTCCTGACTTTC. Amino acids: CASSIQGYTGVNVLTF.

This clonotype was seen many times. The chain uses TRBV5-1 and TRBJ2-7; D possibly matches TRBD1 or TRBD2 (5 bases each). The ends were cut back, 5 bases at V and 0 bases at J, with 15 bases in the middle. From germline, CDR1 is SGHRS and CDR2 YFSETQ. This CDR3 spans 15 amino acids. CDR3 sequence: CASSSEGQSSYEQYV. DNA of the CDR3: TGCGCCAGCAGTTCTGAGGGGCAGAGCTCCTACGAGCAGTACGTC.

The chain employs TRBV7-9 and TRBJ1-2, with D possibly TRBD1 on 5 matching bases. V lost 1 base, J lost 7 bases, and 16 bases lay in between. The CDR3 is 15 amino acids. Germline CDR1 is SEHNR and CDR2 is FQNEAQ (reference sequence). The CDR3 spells CASSLGRQGVGGYTF. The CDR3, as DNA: TGTGCCAGCAGCTTAGGGCGGCAGGGTGTCGGTGGCTACACCTTC.

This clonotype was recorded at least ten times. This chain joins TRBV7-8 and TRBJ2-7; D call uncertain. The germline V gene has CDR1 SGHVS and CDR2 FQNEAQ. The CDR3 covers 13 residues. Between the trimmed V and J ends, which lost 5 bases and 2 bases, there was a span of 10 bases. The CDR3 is CASSLGRTYEQYV. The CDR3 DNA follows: TGTGCCAGCAGCCTCGGCCGGACCTACGAGCAGTACGTC.

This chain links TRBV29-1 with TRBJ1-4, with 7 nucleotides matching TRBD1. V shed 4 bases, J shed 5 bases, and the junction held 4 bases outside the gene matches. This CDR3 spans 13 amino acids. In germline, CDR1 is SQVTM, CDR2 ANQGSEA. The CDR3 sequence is CSVATGANEKLFF. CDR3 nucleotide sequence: TGCAGCGTTGCAACAGGGGCGAATGAAAAACTGTTTTTT.

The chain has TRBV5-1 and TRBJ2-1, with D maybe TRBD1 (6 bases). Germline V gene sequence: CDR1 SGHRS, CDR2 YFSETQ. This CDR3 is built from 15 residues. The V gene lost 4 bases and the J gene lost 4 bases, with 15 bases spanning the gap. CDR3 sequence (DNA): TGCGCCAGCAGCCTGGACAAGGGGGTTTACAATGAGCAGTTCTTC. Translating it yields CASSLDKGVYNEQFF.

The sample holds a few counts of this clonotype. CDR3 nucleotides: TGCGCCAGCAGCCAAGATAGTCATGGGACAGGGAATTCACCCCTCCACTTT. It is translated as CASSQDSHGTGNSPLHF. The chain is built from TRBV4-3 and TRBJ1-6, with TRBD1 matching 9 bases. Germline CDR1 reads LGHNA; CDR2 reads YSLEER. Germline trimming cut 0 bases from V and 7 bases from J; bases unmatched to any gene: 7. There are 17 residues in the CDR3.

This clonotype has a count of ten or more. DNA of the CDR3: TGTGCCAGCAGCCCGGTCGGACTAGCGGGGCGATACGAGCAGTACTTC. This translates into CASSPVGLAGRYEQYF. The gene calls are TRBV7-6 and TRBJ2-7; 12 bases align to TRBD2. This CDR3 has 16 residues. Trimming took 5 bases from V and 4 from J; bases not matched to a gene: 9. CDR1 is SGHVS and CDR2 is FNYEAQ in the germline V gene.

The DNA for the CDR3 is TGTGCCAGCAGCTTAGGGATGGGACAGGGAATGAGAAATGAGCAGTTCTTC. Translation: CASSLGMGQGMRNEQFF. V is TRBV7-8 and J is TRBJ2-1; TRBD1 matches 9 bases. The germline gives CDR1 SGHVS, CDR2 FQNEAQ. The CDR3 totals 17 residues. With V trimmed by 1 base and J by 7 bases, 11 bases remained unmatched.

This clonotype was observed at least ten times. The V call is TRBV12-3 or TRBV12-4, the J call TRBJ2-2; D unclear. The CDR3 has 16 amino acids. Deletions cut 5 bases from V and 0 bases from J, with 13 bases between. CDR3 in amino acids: CASSALDGSNTGELFF. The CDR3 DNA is TGTGCCAGCAGTGCCCTGGACGGATCGAACACCGGGGAGCTGTTTTTT.

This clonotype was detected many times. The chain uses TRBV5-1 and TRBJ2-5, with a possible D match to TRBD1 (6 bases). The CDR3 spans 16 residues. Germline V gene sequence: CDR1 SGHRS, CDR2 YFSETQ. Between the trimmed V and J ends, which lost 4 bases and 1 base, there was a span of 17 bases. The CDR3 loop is CASSRGPDRPQETQYF. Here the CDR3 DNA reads TGCGCCAGCAGCCGTGGGCCCGACAGGCCCCAAGAGACCCAGTACTTC. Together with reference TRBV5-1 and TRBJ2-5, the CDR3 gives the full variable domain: KAGVTQTPRYLIKTRGQQVTLSCSPISGHRSVSWYQQTPGQGLQFLFEYFSETQRNKGNFPGRFSGRQFSNSRSEMNVSTLELGDSALYLCASSRGPDRPQETQYFGPGTRLLVL.

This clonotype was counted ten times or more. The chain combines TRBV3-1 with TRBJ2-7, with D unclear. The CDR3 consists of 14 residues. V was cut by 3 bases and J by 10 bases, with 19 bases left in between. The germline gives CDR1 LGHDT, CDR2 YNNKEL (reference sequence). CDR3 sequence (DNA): TGTGCCAGCAGCCATCAGACGGTCTCTACGAATCAGTACTTC. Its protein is CASSHQTVSTNQYF.